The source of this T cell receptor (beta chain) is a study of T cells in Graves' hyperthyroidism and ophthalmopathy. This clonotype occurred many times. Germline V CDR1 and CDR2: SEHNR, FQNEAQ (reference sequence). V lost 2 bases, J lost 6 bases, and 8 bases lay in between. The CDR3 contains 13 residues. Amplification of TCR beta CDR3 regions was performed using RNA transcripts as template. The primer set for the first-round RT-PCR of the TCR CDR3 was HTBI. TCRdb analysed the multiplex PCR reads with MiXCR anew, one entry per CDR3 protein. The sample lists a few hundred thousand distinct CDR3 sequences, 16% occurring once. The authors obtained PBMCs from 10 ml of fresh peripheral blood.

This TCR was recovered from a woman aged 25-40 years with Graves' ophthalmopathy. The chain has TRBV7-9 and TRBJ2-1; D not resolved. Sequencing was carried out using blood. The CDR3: CASSLLGINEQFF. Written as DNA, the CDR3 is TGTGCCAGCAGCTTATTAGGGATCAATGAGCAGTTCTTC.